This record concerns one T cell receptor beta chain sequence. Its antigen is not known. Second-dose groups at about 4 or about 12 weeks were pooled. The data were obtained in a study of T cell responses to AZD1222 COVID-19 vaccine. Broader study findings: Most donors were white British and more were female, and clonal diversity was possibly underestimated. Vaccination with two AZD1222 doses was followed by a rise in Spike-specific TCR breadth and depth. Baseline seropositivity characterized only six AZD1222 recipients.

The CDR3 has 15 residues. Germline-derived CDR1 and CDR2 are SEHNR and FQNEAQ (reference sequence). V was clipped by 5 bases and J by 0 bases; unmatched bases: 4. Only in-frame clones appear in the TCRdb table, and some are missing; sequencing was by immunoSEQ multiplex PCR. The top ten clones hold 11% of a sample with 85,000 or so clones, under 95% of them seen once. This chain links TRBV7-9 with TRBJ1-5, with 7 bases fitting TRBD1. The starting material was peripheral blood, obtained 28 days after the second AZD1222 dose. This receptor was obtained from an adult who received the AZD1222 COVID-19 vaccine. This CDR3 reads CASSPQGNSNQPQHF. The DNA for the CDR3 is TGTGCCAGCAGCCCACAGGGGAATAGCAATCAGCCCCAGCATTTT.